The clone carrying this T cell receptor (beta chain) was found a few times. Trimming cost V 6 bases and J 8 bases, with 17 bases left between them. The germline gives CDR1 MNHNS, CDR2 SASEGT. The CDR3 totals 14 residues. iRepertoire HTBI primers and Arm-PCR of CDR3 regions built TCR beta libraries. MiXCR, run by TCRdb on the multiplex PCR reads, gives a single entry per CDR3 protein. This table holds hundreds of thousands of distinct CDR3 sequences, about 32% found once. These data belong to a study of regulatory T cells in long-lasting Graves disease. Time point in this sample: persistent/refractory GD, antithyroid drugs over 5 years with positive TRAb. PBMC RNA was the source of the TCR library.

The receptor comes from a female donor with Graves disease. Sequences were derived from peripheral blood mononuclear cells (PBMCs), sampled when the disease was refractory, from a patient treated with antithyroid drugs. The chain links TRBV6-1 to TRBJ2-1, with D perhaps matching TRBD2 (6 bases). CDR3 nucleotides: TGTGCCAGCAGCCTCATATGGGGAGGTGATGAGCAGTTCTTC. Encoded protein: CASSLIWGGDEQFF.